This entry is about one TCR beta chain. The antigen is unknown. A read error is possible here, since a much larger clone lies one base away. Relying on iRepertoire HTBI primers and Arm-PCR of CDR3 regions, the team built TCR beta libraries. In the study's own analysis: From all samples, identification returned 14 TRBJ and approximately 67 TRBV segments. One entry per CDR3 protein, called by TCRdb with MiXCR from the multiplex PCR reads. The V and J calls follow TCRdb's processing rather than the paper's. The sample records 300,000 to 400,000 distinct CDR3 sequences, around 17% being singletons. The data belong to a study of regulatory T cells in long-lasting Graves disease. Study-wide background: Antithyroid drug exposure in newly diagnosed Graves' patients had lasted under 3 months.

Time point denoted: newly diagnosed GD, antithyroid drugs for less than 3 months. Preparation of the TCR library used RNA extracted from PBMCs. Trimming cost V 9 bases and J 6 bases; bases outside gene matches: 10. Germline V gives CDR1 LGHDT, CDR2 YNNKEL (reference sequence). CDR3 length equals 14 residues. Study-level points and caveats: New patients shared some 890 public clonotypes, fewer than the roughly 2,500 shared by persistent patients.

These same records also appear under a second study, on T cells in Graves' hyperthyroidism and ophthalmopathy.

The sample consisted of peripheral blood mononuclear cells (PBMCs), taken at new diagnosis, from a patient treated with antithyroid drugs. This TCR was recovered from a man aged 35-49 years with Graves disease. The gene calls are TRBV3-1 and TRBJ2-2; 7 nucleotides align to TRBD2. The CDR3 loop is CASAREGGSGELFF. CDR3 nucleotides: TGTGCCAGTGCTCGAGAGGGAGGGTCCGGGGAGCTGTTTTTT. The whole variable domain, filled in from reference TRBV3-1 and TRBJ2-2, reads DTAVSQTPKYLVTQMGNDKSIKCEQNLGHDTMYWYKQDSKKFLKIMFSYNNKELIINETVPNRFSPKSPDKAHLNLHINSLELGDSAVYFCASAREGGSGELFFGEGSRLTVL.